Below are 24 T cell receptor beta chains sequenced from a single sample in a study of response to subunit inactivated influenza vaccine (dated by TCRdb to the late 2010s). Libraries were made using RT-PCR. The sequencing machine was an Illumina HiSeq 2500. TCRdb cleaned the public reads at Q25 with fastp, built clones with MiXCR and kept in-frame beta chains. Each entry is one CDR3 protein sequence, shown with its most common DNA and genes. Counted in this sample were 450,000 to 600,000 distinct CDR3 sequences; roughly 7.6% of them appeared once. The ten largest clones represent around 13% of the sample. The source material was PBMCs from blood, sampled around 25 months after vaccination. All receptors derive from a man between 50 and 70 years old who received an inactivated influenza vaccine. Donor details come from another sample of the same person, matched by shared clones.

This clonotype was counted a few times. The chain carries TRBV4-3 and TRBJ1-4; D perhaps matches TRBD1 (5 bases). CDR3 length equals 17 residues. Trimming removed 3 bases from V and 7 bases from J, with 21 bases in between. Germline CDR1 reads LGHNA; CDR2 reads YSLEER. CDR3 sequence: CASSQVLGTARVEKLFF. The CDR3 nucleotides are TGCGCCAGCAGCCAGGTCCTTGGGACCGCTAGGGTTGAAAAACTGTTTTTT.

The chain couples TRBV15 to TRBJ2-5, with D maybe TRBD2 (6 bases). Germline values: CDR1 LNHNV, CDR2 YYDKDF (reference sequence). Trimming took off 0 bases at V and 4 bases at J, with 15 bases between the two ends. This CDR3 is 16 amino acids long. The CDR3 DNA follows: TGTGCCACCAGCAGAGAAGCGGTCGGAGGGGTAGAGACCCAGTACTTC. Its translation: CATSREAVGGVETQYF. The variable domain in full, completed from reference TRBV15 and TRBJ2-5, reads DAMVIQNPRYQVTQFGKPVTLSCSQTLNHNVMYWYQQKSSQAPKLLFHYYDKDFNNEADTPDNFQSRRPNTSFCFLDIRSPGLGDTAMYLCATSREAVGGVETQYFGPGTRLLVL.

This clonotype was detected ten times or more. This chain connects TRBV5-1 to TRBJ1-1; the D gene is possibly TRBD1 (5 bases). With 0 bases removed from V and 4 bases from J, the gap between germline ends came to 10 bases. The CDR3 totals 14 residues. The germline CDR1 and CDR2 sequences are SGHRS and YFSETQ. The CDR3 DNA reads TGCGCCAGCAGCTTGGAGATTCAGGGCACTGAAGCTTTCTTT. It encodes CASSLEIQGTEAFF.

The rearrangement uses TRBV3-1 and TRBJ2-7, with a possible D match to TRBD2 (5 bases). Germline V gene lookup returns CDR1 LGHDT and CDR2 YNNKEL (reference sequence). This CDR3 comprises 16 residues. V was cut by 0 bases and J by 6 bases, with 18 bases left in between. The CDR3 DNA reads as TGTGCCAGCAGCCAAGATCACGCACGCGGAGGCCGCGAGCAGTACTTC. Translation: CASSQDHARGGREQYF.

This clonotype was seen at least ten times. CDR3 sequence reads: CASSRLAFETQYF. CDR3 DNA sequence: TGCGCCAGCAGCCGACTAGCTTTTGAGACCCAGTACTTC. The rearrangement uses TRBV4-1 and TRBJ2-5; TRBD2 agrees at 7 bases. Trimming removed 4 bases from V and 5 bases from J; junction bases left unmatched: 4. Germline CDR1 is MGHRA and CDR2 is YSYEKL. The CDR3 has 13 amino acids.

There are a few counts of this clonotype. The rearrangement links TRBV10-3 to TRBJ1-2; no clear D. Per the germline V gene, CDR1 is ENHRY and CDR2 is SYGVKD. The CDR3 has 17 residues. Between the trimmed V and J ends, which lost 0 bases and 5 bases, there was a span of 19 bases. As DNA, the CDR3 is TGTGCCATCAGTGAGTCGACCTTCTCACAGTCTGGGTATGGCTACACCTTC. Protein sequence: CAISESTFSQSGYGYTF.

The V and J genes are TRBV4-3 and TRBJ2-7; the D call may be TRBD1 or TRBD2 (6 bases each). Trimming pared 0 bases from V and 0 bases from J, leaving 12 bases between. Germline CDR1 reads LGHNA; CDR2 reads YSLEER. The CDR3 is 16 residues long. DNA of the CDR3: TGCGCCAGCAGCCAAGATGAAGGGGGGCGCTCCTACGAGCAGTACTTC. Translating gives CASSQDEGGRSYEQYF.

This clonotype was seen repeatedly, ten times or more. This sequence joins TRBV20-1 and TRBJ2-3, with no clear D. This CDR3 region has 14 residues. V lost 6 bases to trimming and J lost 2 bases, with 15 bases between them. Germline assignment: CDR1 DFQATT and CDR2 SNEGSKA (reference sequence). CDR3 nucleotides: TGCAGTGCGCCACCCGCCTCAGCCACAGATACGCAGTATTTT. This gives the protein CSAPPASATDTQYF.

This clonotype was seen a handful of times. The CDR3 here is CASSLAHNRVSWNNEQFF. DNA for the CDR3: TGTGCCAGCAGCTTGGCCCATAACAGGGTGAGTTGGAACAATGAGCAGTTCTTC. This chain links TRBV5-5 with TRBJ2-1; D may be TRBD1 (6 bases). Trimming removed 0 bases from V and 5 bases from J, with 21 bases in between. This CDR3 is 18 amino acids long. Germline-derived CDR1 and CDR2 are SGHKS and YYEKEE (reference sequence).

V gene TRBV4-1 combines with J gene TRBJ2-2; TRBD2 agrees at 8 bases. This CDR3 is built from 16 residues. Germline V CDR1 and CDR2: MGHRA, YSYEKL. The trim removed 1 base at V and 0 bases at J, leaving 1 base unmatched. CDR3 residues: CASSQVGLANTGELFF. The CDR3 region has the DNA TGCGCCAGCAGCCAAGTGGGACTAGCGAACACCGGGGAGCTGTTTTTT.

The rearrangement uses TRBV20-1 and TRBJ1-1, with D unclear. CDR1 and CDR2 (germline): DFQATT, SNEGSKA (reference sequence). The CDR3 has 15 amino acids. V was shortened by 0 bases and J by 10 bases, with 21 bases between the two germline ends. CDR3 coding DNA: TGCAGTGCTAGAGACGCGAAAGGCGAGAGGGCACGAGCTTTCTTT. Its translation is CSARDAKGERARAFF.

This clonotype was seen only a few times. V is TRBV5-6 and J is TRBJ2-5; no definite D call. The germline gives CDR1 SGHDT, CDR2 YYEEEE. Trimming stripped 6 bases from V and 4 bases from J, with 19 bases between. The CDR3 length is 15 residues. CDR3 amino acids: CASTPGTVLPETQYF. For the CDR3, the DNA is TGTGCCAGCACCCCGGGTACGGTCTTACCAGAGACCCAGTACTTC.

This clonotype has ten or more counts. The DNA of the CDR3 is TGCAGTGCTAGAGATTCGGACAGGGGGTATGGCTACACCTTC. Translated, it gives CSARDSDRGYGYTF. The chain couples TRBV20-1 to TRBJ1-2, with 10 positions matching TRBD1. Germline CDR1 and CDR2: DFQATT and SNEGSKA (reference sequence). The CDR3 is 14 amino acids. Trimming cost V 0 bases and J 5 bases; bases outside gene matches: 3.

This clonotype was detected only a few times. This chain uses TRBV29-1 with TRBJ2-1, with TRBD2 matching over 10 bases. CDR3 length: 19 residues. CDR1 SQVTM and CDR2 ANQGSEA come from the germline V gene. Germline trimming cut 6 bases from V and 0 bases from J; bases unmatched to any gene: 17. The CDR3 DNA reads TGCAGCGTCGGGGGTTTGGTAGCGGGAGGTAAGAGCTCCTACAATGAGCAGTTCTTC. This encodes CSVGGLVAGGKSSYNEQFF.

The J gene is TRBJ1-1, the V gene TRBV2, with D possibly TRBD1 on 6 matching bases. Germline V gives CDR1 SNHLY, CDR2 FYNNEI. The length of the CDR3 is 13 residues. The V end was cut by 1 base, the J end by 4 bases, with 7 bases between. The CDR3 region is CASSEEGGTEAFF. DNA for the CDR3: TGTGCCAGCAGTGAAGAGGGGGGCACTGAAGCTTTCTTT.

There are many counts of this clonotype. The V call is TRBV5-6, the J call TRBJ1-1; D perhaps matches TRBD1 (5 bases). Germline CDR1 SGHDT, CDR2 YYEEEE. Deletions cut 4 bases from V and 0 bases from J, with 10 bases between. This CDR3 has 14 amino acids. CDR3 sequence reads: CASSTQGVNTEAFF. Here the CDR3 DNA reads TGTGCCAGCAGCACTCAGGGTGTGAACACTGAAGCTTTCTTT.

This clonotype was counted a few times. The chain is built from TRBV29-1 and TRBJ2-5; TRBD1 agrees at 11 bases. V lost 5 bases to trimming and J lost 1 base; unmatched junction nucleotides: 6. The CDR3 runs to 15 residues. The V gene's germline CDR1 is SQVTM and CDR2 ANQGSEA. CDR3 loop: CSVKVGTGGQETQYF. CDR3 sequence (DNA): TGCAGCGTTAAGGTCGGGACAGGGGGCCAAGAGACCCAGTACTTC.

A few counts support this clonotype. This chain connects TRBV15 to TRBJ2-1; either TRBD1 or TRBD2 may fit D (5 bases each). Trimming shortened V by 1 base and J by 13 bases, and 14 bases separated the two germline ends. The germline V gene has CDR1 LNHNV and CDR2 YYDKDF (reference sequence). This CDR3 contains 13 residues. CDR3 region: CATSRVAGTRQFF. CDR3 in DNA: TGTGCCACCAGCAGAGTGGCCGGGACCCGACAGTTCTTC.

This clonotype was counted at least ten times. The DNA for the CDR3 is TGTGCCAGCAGCCTCCCGGGACTAGATACGTATTTT. Amino acid sequence: CASSLPGLDTYF. This sequence joins TRBV27 and TRBJ2-3; 8 bases map to TRBD2. The CDR3 is 12 amino acids. V shed 6 bases and J 14 bases; nucleotides not matched to a gene: 10. Germline CDR1 and CDR2: MNHEY and SMNVEV (reference sequence).

The table lists this clonotype with many counts. The chain combines TRBV14 with TRBJ2-1; 7 bases align to TRBD2. CDR3 size: 13 residues. V was clipped by 4 bases and J by 9 bases; unmatched bases: 6. Germline CDR1 reads SGHDN; CDR2 reads FVKESK. Here the CDR3 DNA reads TGTGCCAGCAGCCGACTAGCACGGGGTGAGCAGTTCTTC. As protein: CASSRLARGEQFF.

With regard to this clonotype: Because the CDR3 is missing its conserved closing phenylalanine or tryptophan, this is likely a read error. The DNA is left out, because the CDR3 cannot be placed on it with certainty; the CDR3 is given as TCRdb lists it. The V call is TRBV21-1, the J call TRBJ2-1; the D call of TRBD2 is as the table states it, not checked on the DNA. TRBV21-1 is shown as a pseudogene. Including both end residues, the CDR3 is 18 amino acids long. CDR3 region: CASSKMGLAGGIINEQFS.

This clonotype was seen only a few times. V and J are TRBV4-1 and TRBJ2-3, with D perhaps matching TRBD1 or TRBD2 (5 bases each). Trimming took off 0 bases at V and 2 bases at J, with 15 bases between the two ends. The CDR3 length is 17 residues. CDR1 MGHRA and CDR2 YSYEKL come from the germline V gene. The CDR3 DNA sequence: TGCGCCAGCAGCCAAGATGACGGGACCCTCCACACAGATACGCAGTATTTT. This codes for CASSQDDGTLHTDTQYF.

This clonotype was observed a handful of times. This chain uses TRBV7-9 with TRBJ2-1, with D perhaps TRBD2 (6 bases). Between the trimmed V and J ends, which lost 2 bases and 14 bases, there was a span of 19 bases. The length of the CDR3 is 14 residues. CDR1 is SEHNR and CDR2 is FQNEAQ in the germline V gene (reference sequence). In DNA, the CDR3 is TGTGCCAGCAGCTTAAGATTTAACGGGACTCCAGAGTTCTTC. It is translated as CASSLRFNGTPEFF.

This clonotype was seen at least ten times. The chain recombines TRBV5-1 with TRBJ2-2, with D unresolved. The V and J ends lost 5 bases and 5 bases respectively, with 13 bases between them. In germline, CDR1 is SGHRS, CDR2 YFSETQ. This CDR3 is built from 14 residues. The CDR3 bases are TGCGCCAGCAGTCTGGTGGACCTGACCGGGGAGCTGTTTTTT. Protein product: CASSLVDLTGELFF.